These T cell receptor beta chains were read from a single sample in a study of T cell repertoires in cytomegalovirus infection. Using its own MiXCR run on the reads, TCRdb lists one record per CDR3 protein. The sample lists nearly 550,000 distinct CDR3 sequences, 16% seen once, with under 30% in the top ten. Sequenced material: CD8+ T cells from PBMCs. The receptors originated from a human donor in good health (CMV status not recorded). Some clones in this sample may be carry-over from other donors' samples. Each CDR3 is given with its conserved first and last residue. The D gene is left open where the match is weak. A clone size is listed for some rows: how often the clone was seen (once, few, many), or a class if it is expanded.

TRBJ2-1 . TRBV7-9 many CASSSASAKNNEQFF TGTGCCAGCAGCAGCGCTTCAGCGAAAAACAATGAGCAGTTCTTC
TRBJ2-2 . TRBV19 many CASRTGYLPNTGELFF TGTGCCTCTCGAACAGGGTATCTCCCGAACACCGGGGAGCTGTTTTTT
TRBJ1-1 . TRBV10-3 few CAISLQDGPNTEAFF TGTGCCATCAGCCTACAAGACGGCCCGAACACTGAAGCTTTCTTT
TRBJ2-1 TRBD1 TRBV7-8 few CASSFRQGRYNEQFF TGTGCCAGCAGCTTTAGACAGGGGAGATACAATGAGCAGTTCTTC
TRBJ1-1 . TRBV3-1 . CASSQDPTSMNTEAFF TGTGCCAGCAGCCAAGATCCCACAAGCATGAACACTGAAGCTTTCTTT
TRBJ2-5 . TRBV6-5 many CASKSGRLQETQYF TGTGCCAGCAAATCGGGACGCCTACAAGAGACCCAGTACTTC
TRBJ2-2 TRBD2 TRBV7-7 . CASSLELFLAGEDTGELFF TGTGCCAGCAGTCTAGAATTATTTTTGGCGGGGGAGGACACCGGGGAGCTGTTTTTT
TRBJ1-3 . TRBV5-6 . CASSFPAAGRNTIYF TGTGCCAGCAGCTTCCCCGCGGCGGGGAGAAACACCATATATTTT
TRBJ1-2 TRBD1 TRBV19 . CASSPGGNGYTF TGTGCCAGTAGTCCAGGGGGTAATGGCTACACCTTC
TRBJ2-1 TRBD2 TRBV5-6 few CASSPEASGGVGEQFF TGTGCCAGCAGCCCGGAGGCTAGCGGGGGGGTAGGAGAGCAGTTCTTC
TRBJ2-7 . TRBV28 . CARRTPRGTLSYEQYF TGTGCCAGAAGGACTCCCCGGGGGACTCTTTCCTACGAGCAGTACTTC
TRBJ2-7 . TRBV18 . CASSLYGTAGAYEQYF TGTGCCAGCTCGCTGTATGGGACGGCCGGTGCCTACGAGCAGTACTTC
TRBJ1-1 . TRBV6-4 . CASSDPSTEVAFF TGTGCCAGCAGTGACCCCAGTACGGAGGTAGCTTTCTTT
TRBJ2-3 . TRBV7-6 many CASSLGGAFTDTQYF TGTGCCAGCAGCTTAGGGGGGGCCTTCACAGATACGCAGTATTTT
TRBJ2-1 TRBD2 TRBV15 . CATSRDSPGLAGNNEQFF TGTGCCACCAGCAGAGATTCCCCCGGACTAGCGGGGAACAATGAGCAGTTCTTC
TRBJ2-2 TRBD2 TRBV28 many CASSPIPGLAMNTGELFF TGTGCCAGCAGTCCTATCCCGGGACTAGCTATGAACACCGGGGAGCTGTTTTTT
TRBJ2-1 . TRBV11-2 . CASSGGRSLREEYNEQFF TGTGCCAGCAGCGGGGGGAGGAGTTTGAGGGAGGAGTACAATGAGCAGTTCTTC
TRBJ2-1 TRBD1 TRBV15 . CAIRDRARHEQFF TGTGCCATCCGGGACAGGGCGCGCCATGAGCAGTTCTTC
TRBJ2-7 . TRBV20-1 . CSARDPSSYEQYF TGCAGTGCTAGAGACCCGAGCTCCTACGAGCAGTACTTC
TRBJ2-2 TRBD1 TRBV12-5 many CASGDRVGTGELFF TGTGCTAGTGGGGACAGGGTCGGAACCGGGGAGCTGTTTTTT
TRBJ1-2 TRBD1 TRBV19 many CASSSDRGLDYGYTF TGTGCCAGTAGTTCTGACAGGGGGCTTGACTATGGCTACACCTTC
TRBJ2-3 . TRBV27 few CASSSTTDTQYF TGTGCCAGCAGTTCCACCACAGATACGCAGTATTTT
TRBJ1-6 . TRBV5-1 . CASSLGASSPLHF TGCGCCAGCAGCTTGGGGGCTTCGTCACCCCTCCACTTT
TRBJ1-1 TRBD1 TRBV27 . CASSPIKSTGGFRYTEAFF TGTGCCAGCAGTCCGATTAAGTCGACAGGGGGCTTTAGGTACACTGAAGCTTTCTTT
TRBJ2-7 TRBD1 TRBV14 . CASSPRTGRSSYEQYF TGTGCCAGCAGCCCCCGGACAGGGAGGAGCTCCTACGAGCAGTACTTC
TRBJ1-2 . TRBV27 . CASSLDAGAGRGYTF TGTGCCAGCAGTTTGGATGCAGGGGCGGGACGTGGCTACACCTTC
TRBJ2-7 . TRBV2 . CASNPGLAYEEYF TGTGCCAGCAACCCGGGGCTAGCCTACGAGGAGTACTTC
TRBJ2-7 . TRBV12-3/TRBV12-4 many CASSLRQGYEQYF TGTGCCAGCAGTCTACGACAAGGCTACGAGCAGTACTTC
TRBJ2-6 . TRBV7-6 many CASSLIYSGANVLTF TGTGCCAGCAGCTTAATCTACTCTGGGGCCAACGTCCTGACTTTC
TRBJ1-2 . TRBV6-2/TRBV6-3 many CASSLRKADSRRGYTF TGTGCCAGCAGCCTAAGGAAGGCGGACAGCCGAAGAGGCTACACCTTC
TRBJ2-3 TRBD2 TRBV6-4 many CASSGFQMREVEDTQYF TGTGCCAGCAGTGGGTTCCAGATGCGGGAGGTCGAAGATACGCAGTATTTT
TRBJ2-1 . TRBV12-3/TRBV12-4 many CASSVRDQGQFF TGTGCCAGCAGTGTCCGGGACCAAGGGCAGTTCTTC
TRBJ2-5 TRBD2 TRBV5-1 . CASSSSQGLAGVTQYF TGCGCCAGCAGCTCCTCTCAGGGACTAGCGGGGGTGACCCAGTACTTC
TRBJ2-3 . TRBV13 . CASSSGFGGSTDTQYF TGTGCCAGCAGCTCCGGTTTCGGAGGGAGCACAGATACGCAGTATTTT
TRBJ1-1 . TRBV4-1 few CASRASINTEAFF TGCGCCAGCAGGGCCAGTATAAACACTGAAGCTTTCTTT
TRBJ2-7 . TRBV4-1 many CASSQDKGTYEQYF TGCGCCAGCAGCCAAGATAAGGGTACCTACGAGCAGTACTTC
TRBJ2-7 TRBD1 TRBV27 . CASSSQDRWPYEQYF TGTGCCAGCAGTTCCCAGGACAGGTGGCCCTACGAGCAGTACTTC
TRBJ2-3 TRBD2 TRBV5-1 . CASSLVAGRVTDTQYF TGCGCCAGCAGCTTGGTAGCAGGGAGGGTCACAGATACGCAGTATTTT
TRBJ2-3 TRBD1 TRBV7-8 many CASSPGGQGPDTQYF TGTGCCAGCAGCCCGGGGGGACAGGGACCAGATACGCAGTATTTT
TRBJ2-7 TRBD1 TRBV10-2 many CASSDFPGTGSNEQYF TGCGCCAGCAGTGATTTCCCCGGGACAGGGTCCAACGAGCAGTACTTC
TRBJ2-1 TRBD2 TRBV5-6 . CASSLWGRAGNNEPFF TGTGCCAGCAGCTTGTGGGGGAGGGCCGGGAACAATGAGCCGTTCTTC
TRBJ2-1 TRBD1 TRBV27 many CASSFGDRVTGEQFF TGTGCCAGCAGTTTTGGGGACAGGGTAACGGGGGAGCAGTTCTTC
TRBJ1-1 . TRBV27 many CASSLSRTPRLNTEAFF TGTGCCAGCAGTTTATCGAGAACCCCTAGGCTGAACACTGAAGCTTTCTTT
TRBJ2-2 . TRBV4-1 many CASSQVTGPTGELFF TGCGCCAGCAGCCAAGTTACAGGTCCAACCGGGGAGCTGTTTTTT
TRBJ1-1 . TRBV12-3/TRBV12-4 many CASSLLATEAFF TGTGCCAGCAGTTTGCTCGCCACTGAAGCTTTCTTT
TRBJ1-2 . TRBV5-1 . CASSPQDGGDGYTF TGCGCCAGCAGCCCGCAGGACGGGGGAGATGGCTACACCTTC